This TCR beta chain is from a study of Graves' ophthalmopathy and Graves' hyperthyroidism. Overall study results and limits: The model forecast ophthalmopathy progression, reaching roughly 71% sensitivity and 72.22% specificity. Ophthalmopathy could be told apart from stable hyperthyroidism by a 13-signature model (about 90% sensitivity, roughly 80% specificity).

As to this clonotype: No antigen is known for it.

Trimming stripped 4 bases from V and 4 bases from J, with 8 bases between. The CDR3 is 12 amino acids. Germline V gives CDR1 SQVTM, CDR2 ANQGSEA. Beta-chain TCR CDR3 regions were amplified from RNA transcripts. HTBI primers were employed in first-round RT-PCR, then a second-round multiplex PCR followed. TCRdb recomputed calls from the multiplex PCR reads with MiXCR, one row per CDR3 protein. The sample consists of 500,000 to 700,000 distinct CDR3 sequences, roughly 40% of them appearing once. Among the hyperthyroidism patients, all were newly diagnosed, aged 18 to 65, with under 2 months' duration. Serum thyroxine and TRAb, along with clinical symptoms, thyroid ultrasound and orbital computed tomography, were what diagnosis relied on.

The specimen was peripheral blood or thyroid tissue (not recorded which). This sequence joins TRBV29-1 and TRBJ2-1; D gene ambiguous. This sequence originates from an adult man with Graves' hyperthyroidism. As DNA, the CDR3 is TGCAGCGTTGTGGCCAAATACAATGAGCAGTTCTTC. As protein: CSVVAKYNEQFF.